The 17 T cell receptor beta chains reported below all come from one sample, sequenced in a study of tumor-infiltrating lymphocytes in primary liver carcinoma. Taking roughly 20-32 mg of unsorted bulk tissue, the authors co-extracted RNA and DNA. From about 490 ng of total RNA, TCR beta-specific cDNA was reverse-transcribed using a constant-region primer. Construction of TCR beta libraries relied on three successive nested multiplex PCR rounds employing slightly modified ARM-PCR. TRBV1-TRBV30 forward and Cbeta reverse primers drove the first two approximately 11-cycle rounds. TCRdb ran MiXCR on the multiplex PCR reads and lists one entry per CDR3 protein. The table shows 70,000 to 95,000 distinct CDR3 sequences, with about 72% occurring only once. The specimen sequenced was liver tumor tissue from sampling region 4. Subset noted: tumor region T4, right-lateral pole. All receptors derive from a man aged 35 to 55 with primary liver carcinoma and hepatitis B virus infection.

Note on this clonotype: Possible read error: a much larger clone is one base away. This likely comes from a read error, as the CDR3 has no conserved phenylalanine or tryptophan at its end. The chain combines TRBV2 with TRBJ2-3; 14 bases are a match to TRBD2. The germline V gene encodes CDR1 SNHLY and CDR2 FYNNEI. This CDR3 contains 17 residues. Losses at the gene ends were 6 bases for V and 1 base for J; bases not matched to a gene: 6. Here the CDR3 reads CASSGTSGRGGTDTQYL. CDR3 DNA: TGTGCCAGCAGCGGGACTAGCGGGAGAGGGGGCACAGATACGCAGTATCTT.

Details on this clonotype: Germline is not matched at one junction end, which may reflect a read error. This chain joins TRBV6-1 and TRBJ2-5, with D maybe TRBD2 (5 bases). The CDR3 has 12 amino acids. Germline V gene sequence: CDR1 MNHNS, CDR2 SASEGT. In nucleotides, the CDR3 is TGCGCCAGCTCCGGGGTAGAAGAGACCCACTACTTC. It is translated as CASSGVEETHYF.

This clonotype was counted ten times or more. This chain links TRBV9 with TRBJ2-7, with 8 positions matching TRBD1. The CDR3 consists of 14 residues. Germline V gives CDR1 SGDLS, CDR2 YYNGEE. Losses at the gene ends were 5 bases for V and 0 bases for J; bases not matched to a gene: 4. CDR3 in amino acids: CASSWGQDSYEQYF. CDR3 DNA: TGTGCCAGCAGTTGGGGACAGGACTCCTACGAGCAGTACTTC.

This clonotype is labeled as medium-sized (0.01 to 0.1%). J is TRBJ2-3 and V is TRBV11-2, with unresolved D. Germline loops: CDR1 SGHAT, CDR2 FQNNGV. The V gene lost 3 bases and the J gene lost 2 bases, with 9 bases spanning the gap. CDR3 length: 14 amino acids. The CDR3 loop is CASSFVGNTDTQYF. In DNA form, the CDR3 reads TGTGCCAGCAGCTTCGTAGGTAACACAGATACGCAGTATTTT.

With respect to this clonotype: At one of its ends the junction is not consistent with the germline gene, which may arise from a read error. CDR3 region: CAISLTANYGYIF. The CDR3 DNA reads TGCGCCATCAGCTTAACCGCTAACTATGGCTACATCTTC. The rearrangement uses TRBV5-1 and TRBJ1-2; D remains ambiguous. The V gene's germline CDR1 is SGHRS and CDR2 YFSETQ. The CDR3 length is 13 residues.

This clonotype was counted between two and nine times. A much larger clone lies a single base off, so this may be a read error. The chain carries TRBV29-1 and TRBJ2-7, with D unresolved. Per germline, CDR1 SQVTM and CDR2 ANQGSEA. This CDR3 is built from 12 residues. The DNA for the CDR3 is TGCAGCGTGATAGCTCCACCCTACAAGCAGTACTTC. Translated: CSVIAPPYKQYF.

This sequence joins TRBV29-1 and TRBJ2-2; tentatively, D is TRBD2 (5 bases). V lost 5 bases and J 9 bases, leaving 16 bases between the germline ends. Germline V gene data show CDR1 as SQVTM and CDR2 as ANQGSEA. The CDR3 runs to 13 residues. The CDR3 is CSVFVGATRELFF. Here the CDR3 DNA reads TGCAGCGTTTTTGTGGGAGCTACCAGGGAGCTGTTTTTT.

This clonotype has more than one count but fewer than ten. This CDR3 is missing its conserved last phenylalanine or tryptophan, likely due to a read error. The chain couples TRBV28 to TRBJ2-7; unclear D gene. Germline CDR1 MDHEN, CDR2 SYDVKM. CDR3 length equals 11 residues. V was shortened by 5 bases and J by 9 bases, with 11 bases between the two germline ends. In nucleotides, the CDR3 is TGTGCCAGCAGTCGCTATAACGGGCAGTACTCC. This encodes CASSRYNGQYS.

This clonotype appeared a few times. Possible read error: a much larger clone is one base away. The V call is TRBV28, the J call TRBJ1-2; tentatively, D is TRBD1 (6 bases). Germline loops: CDR1 MDHEN, CDR2 SYDVKM. The CDR3 runs 15 residues. CDR3: CTSSRPGAGANGYTF. The CDR3 nucleotides are TGTACCAGCAGTCGCCCGGGGGCAGGGGCGAATGGCTACACCTTC.

Ten or more counts support this clonotype. The rearrangement uses TRBV29-1 and TRBJ2-2; TRBD2 matches 8 bases. This CDR3 comprises 17 residues. Trimming took 0 bases from V and 4 from J; bases not matched to a gene: 10. In germline, CDR1 is SQVTM, CDR2 ANQGSEA. The CDR3 DNA is TGCAGCGTTGAAGATCTTCCGGGAGGGCGGGGCACCGGGGAGCTGTTTTTT. Translating gives CSVEDLPGGRGTGELFF.

A word on this clonotype: This CDR3 fails to terminate in the conserved phenylalanine or tryptophan, so it likely reflects a read error. The chain has TRBV12-3 or TRBV12-4 and TRBJ2-3; 7 bases align to TRBD1. Unmatched junction bases numbered 10, after V lost 7 bases and J lost 3 bases. CDR3 length: 15 amino acids. The CDR3 loop reads CASIQQGSQTDTQYY. The CDR3 DNA reads TGTGCCAGCATCCAACAGGGGAGCCAGACAGATACGCAGTATTAT.

The chain combines TRBV7-9 with TRBJ2-3; a possible D gene is TRBD2 (5 bases). The CDR3 totals 14 residues. CDR1 and CDR2 (germline): SEHNR, FQNEAQ (reference sequence). The V end lost 5 bases, the J end lost 8 bases, and 17 bases lay between the germline ends. The CDR3 region has the DNA TGTGCCAGCAGCCCGGACTGGGCGGCAGGTACGCAGTATTTT. It encodes CASSPDWAAGTQYF.

The chain links TRBV5-4 to TRBJ1-2, with D maybe TRBD1 (5 bases). Germline CDR1 SGHNT, CDR2 YYREEE (reference sequence). Trimming took off 4 bases at V and 2 bases at J, with 18 bases between the two ends. The CDR3 totals 16 residues. The CDR3 spells CASSPGRGALNYGYTF. CDR3 coding DNA: TGTGCCAGCAGCCCCGGGAGGGGTGCTTTAAACTATGGCTACACCTTC.

This clonotype was recorded many times. J is TRBJ1-5 and V is TRBV2, with D possibly TRBD1 on 6 matching bases. The V gene's germline CDR1 is SNHLY and CDR2 FYNNEI. CDR3 length equals 16 residues. Trimming took off 6 bases at V and 0 bases at J, with 15 bases between the two ends. CDR3 protein: CASSADRFSSNQPQHF. The CDR3 DNA sequence: TGTGCCAGCAGCGCCGACAGGTTCTCTAGCAATCAGCCCCAGCATTTT.

The sample holds many counts of this clonotype. The genes are TRBV29-1 and TRBJ1-1, with 7 bases aligning to TRBD1. From germline, CDR1 is SQVTM and CDR2 ANQGSEA. Germline trimming cut 5 bases from V and 6 bases from J; bases unmatched to any gene: 12. The CDR3 is 14 residues long. In DNA, the CDR3 is TGCAGCGTTCAACCCCAGGGGGTATCCGCTGAAGCTTTCTTT. Its translation is CSVQPQGVSAEAFF.

Turning to this clonotype: A single base separates this from a much larger clone, so it may be a read error. For the CDR3, the DNA is TGTGCCTGGGCCAGACAGTGGGCCTACGAGCAGTACTTC. This translates into CAWARQWAYEQYF. The chain links TRBV30 to TRBJ2-7; TRBD1 is a possible D gene (5 bases). Trimming left V 5 bases short and J 2 bases short, with 13 bases between. CDR1 and CDR2 from the germline V gene are GTSNPN and SVGIG (reference sequence). The CDR3 length is 13 residues.

The chain combines TRBV29-1 with TRBJ2-3, with D possibly being TRBD2 (6 bases). Trimming removed 8 bases at V and 2 bases at J, with 20 bases between. The CDR3 is 15 amino acids. The germline V gene encodes CDR1 SQVTM and CDR2 ANQGSEA. The CDR3 DNA reads TGCAGCTTTGGGCCCGCGGGGAAGCACACAGATACGCAGTATTTT. Amino acids: CSFGPAGKHTDTQYF.